Detailed here is one T cell receptor (beta chain). Its antigen is unidentified. The authors ran a second PCR of 7 to 11 cycles using a sample-barcoded 5' primer and a J-beta primer mix. A single record per CDR3 protein comes from TCRdb applying MiXCR to the 5' RACE reads. There are about a million distinct CDR3 sequences in the sample; around two fifths occur only once, and about an eighth lies in the top ten. The entry originates in a study of blood T cells in healthy people across ages. Whole-study findings and limits: Diversity estimated from one million T cells was considered an underestimate.

The J segment lost 6 bases and the V segment lost 6 bases, leaving 10 bases of the junction unmatched. There are 14 residues in the CDR3. Per the germline V gene, CDR1 is ENHRY and CDR2 is SYGVKD. Specimen: blood. The TCR was taken from a man between 18 and 35 years old in good health. This chain uses TRBV10-3 with TRBJ1-1; 7 bases align to TRBD1. For the CDR3, the DNA is TGTGCCATCAGCGAGGGGGCCGGTAACGCTGAAGCTTTCTTT. Translated: CAISEGAGNAEAFF.